The 22 T cell receptor beta chains in this list originate from one sample, sequenced in a study of human T cells and chemical hapten exposure. TCRdb called the RACE reads again in MiXCR, with one record for every CDR3 protein. Here the sample spans under 300,000 distinct CDR3 sequences, over 8% being singletons. Described time point: pre-sensitization, week 0. Treatment reported: therapeutic diphenylcyclopropenone sensitization with weekly scalp DPC. Sequences were derived from whole blood, sampled in connection with sensitization to the hapten diphenylcyclopropenone (DPC). The source of these receptors is a woman aged 40 to 50 with alopecia areata. Some clones in this sample may be carry-over from other donors' samples.

This clonotype was seen ten or more times. V and J are TRBV5-5 and TRBJ2-6; 7 bases line up with TRBD1. The CDR3 runs 18 residues. Per germline, CDR1 SGHKS and CDR2 YYEKEE (reference sequence). The J segment lost 2 bases and the V segment lost 1 base, leaving 9 bases of the junction unmatched. This CDR3 reads CASSLRQGVFTGANVLTF. The CDR3 DNA sequence: TGTGCCAGCAGCTTGCGGCAGGGGGTATTCACTGGGGCCAACGTCCTGACTTTC.

This clonotype appeared a few times. The chain employs TRBV3-1 and TRBJ1-2; D unclear. Trimming removed 3 bases at V and 1 base at J, with 6 bases between. The CDR3 runs to 13 residues. Germline lookup yields CDR1 LGHDT and CDR2 YNNKEL (reference sequence). The chain's CDR3 is CASSQTVNYGYTF. In DNA, the CDR3 is TGTGCCAGCAGCCAGACGGTTAACTATGGCTACACCTTC.

The CDR3 sequence is CASSPGLAVVYEQYF. In nucleotides, the CDR3 is TGTGCCAGCAGTCCCGGACTAGCGGTCGTCTACGAGCAGTACTTC. This sequence joins TRBV12-3 or TRBV12-4 and TRBJ2-7; 10 bases fit TRBD2. This CDR3 region has 15 residues. Trimming removed 5 bases from V and 3 bases from J; junction bases left unmatched: 7.

The chain carries TRBV3-1 and TRBJ1-4; 7 nucleotides match TRBD1. This CDR3 is built from 15 residues. Germline lookup yields CDR1 LGHDT and CDR2 YNNKEL (reference sequence). Trimming at V came to 4 bases and at J to 5 bases, leaving 7 bases not matched to a gene. The CDR3 sequence is CASSRGDSGNEKLFF. The CDR3 DNA reads TGTGCCAGCAGCCGCGGGGACAGCGGGAATGAAAAACTGTTTTTT.

This clonotype occurred a few times. The chain carries TRBV18 and TRBJ2-7, with D possibly TRBD1 on 6 matching bases. The CDR3 has 14 residues. V lost 4 bases and J lost 3, with 13 bases in between. The germline gives CDR1 KGHSH, CDR2 LQKENI. Here the CDR3 reads CASSQTGSVYEQYF. Written as DNA, the CDR3 is TGTGCCAGCTCACAAACAGGGTCTGTCTACGAGCAGTACTTC.

The V call is TRBV12-3 or TRBV12-4, the J call TRBJ2-7; TRBD2 agrees at 13 bases. V gave up 5 bases and J gave up 6 bases; unmatched junction bases: 7. The CDR3 is 15 residues long. This CDR3 is CASSPGTSGIGEQYF. CDR3 DNA sequence: TGTGCCAGCAGTCCCGGGACTAGCGGGATCGGCGAGCAGTACTTC.

There are many counts of this clonotype. The CDR3 sequence is CASSNDQETQYF. CDR3 sequence (DNA): TGTGCCAGCAGCAATGACCAAGAGACCCAGTACTTC. The V call is TRBV27, the J call TRBJ2-5; D ambiguous. Trimming removed 6 bases from V and 0 bases from J, with 5 bases in between. Per the germline V gene, CDR1 is MNHEY and CDR2 is SMNVEV (reference sequence). The CDR3 loop spans 12 amino acids.

The CDR3 coding sequence is TGTGCCAGCATCATCAAACCGGACAGGGCTTTCACCGGGGAGCTGTTTTTT. It encodes CASIIKPDRAFTGELFF. The J gene is TRBJ2-2, the V gene TRBV6-5; TRBD1 matches 8 bases. In germline, CDR1 is MNHEY, CDR2 SVGAGI. V was clipped by 7 bases and J by 4 bases; unmatched bases: 14. This CDR3 is 17 amino acids long.

The chain has TRBV6-1 and TRBJ2-1; perhaps TRBD1 as D (5 bases). CDR1 and CDR2 (germline): MNHNS, SASEGT. This CDR3 comprises 13 residues. Trimming stripped 5 bases from V and 6 bases from J, with 11 bases between. The CDR3 nucleotides are TGTGCCAGCAGTTTTCAAGGGGCCAATGAGCAGTTCTTC. It encodes CASSFQGANEQFF.

The chain uses TRBV3-1 and TRBJ2-7; D is undetermined. Deletions cut 1 base from V and 3 bases from J, with 13 bases between. Per the germline V gene, CDR1 is LGHDT and CDR2 is YNNKEL (reference sequence). This CDR3 has 15 amino acids. The CDR3 loop reads CASSQVYRAIYEQYF. The CDR3 DNA reads TGTGCCAGCAGCCAAGTCTACCGGGCCATCTACGAGCAGTACTTC.

This clonotype was picked up a small number of times. The chain is built from TRBV3-1 and TRBJ2-1; D ambiguous. CDR1 and CDR2 (germline): LGHDT, YNNKEL (reference sequence). V lost 1 base and J 7 bases, leaving 11 bases between the germline ends. This CDR3 comprises 14 residues. The CDR3 DNA is TGTGCCAGCAGCCAAGGTGTCAGAGCGAATGAGCAGTTCTTC. Protein sequence: CASSQGVRANEQFF.

The chain employs TRBV7-2 and TRBJ2-1, with no clear D. V dropped 1 base and J dropped 5 bases, with 6 bases sitting between them. This CDR3 contains 13 residues. CDR1 and CDR2 from the germline V gene are SGHTA and FQGNSA. CDR3 nucleotides: TGTGCCAGCAGCTTAGAAAGGGACAATGAGCAGTTCTTC. Translated: CASSLERDNEQFF.

The V and J genes are TRBV29-1 and TRBJ2-5; the D call may be TRBD1 or TRBD2 (6 bases each). The CDR3 sequence is 14 residues long. The V gene lost 5 bases and the J gene lost 0 bases, with 13 bases spanning the gap. Germline V gives CDR1 SQVTM, CDR2 ANQGSEA. CDR3 in amino acids: CSVPLRDNQETQYF. DNA of the CDR3: TGCAGCGTTCCTTTGCGGGACAACCAAGAGACCCAGTACTTC.

V gene TRBV6-2 or TRBV6-3 combines with J gene TRBJ2-7; 9 nucleotides align to TRBD2. The germline V gene has CDR1 MNHEY and CDR2 SVGEGT. CDR3 length equals 14 residues. V lost 9 bases to trimming and J lost 2 bases; unmatched junction nucleotides: 8. CDR3 nucleotide sequence: TGTGCCAGTGCGATAGCGGGAGTCACCTACGAGCAGTACTTC. This translates into CASAIAGVTYEQYF.

This clonotype was observed a few times. V gene TRBV20-1 combines with J gene TRBJ2-3; 9 bases fit TRBD2. CDR3 length equals 15 residues. CDR1 DFQATT and CDR2 SNEGSKA come from the germline V gene (reference sequence). V gave up 6 bases and J gave up 2 bases; unmatched junction bases: 9. The CDR3 nucleotides are TGCAGTGCAACCGGGACTAGCTTAACCACAGATACGCAGTATTTT. It yields the protein CSATGTSLTTDTQYF.

This clonotype was seen a few times. The chain has TRBV10-3 and TRBJ2-7; 11 nucleotides line up with TRBD2. CDR3 length: 12 residues. The ends lost 10 bases at V and 4 bases at J; junction bases unmatched: 3. Germline-derived CDR1 and CDR2 are ENHRY and SYGVKD. The CDR3 nucleotides read TGTGCCAGCGGGACTAGCGGTTACGAGCAGTACTTC. Its protein is CASGTSGYEQYF.

This chain uses TRBV6-2 or TRBV6-3 with TRBJ2-1, with TRBD2 matching over 8 bases. Germline V gene data show CDR1 as MNHEY and CDR2 as SVGEGT. J gave up 9 bases and V 6 bases, and 16 bases lay outside the gene matches. The CDR3 length is 16 residues. CDR3: CASSLTSARFGAEQFF. CDR3 nucleotide sequence: TGTGCCAGCAGCTTGACTAGCGCTAGGTTCGGAGCTGAGCAGTTCTTC.

As for this clonotype: At one end the junction does not follow the germline gene, possibly because of a read error. The V call is TRBV5-1, the J call TRBJ1-5; the match to TRBD1 covers 9 bases. There are 16 residues in the CDR3. Germline V gene lookup returns CDR1 SGHRS and CDR2 YFSETQ. CDR3 nucleotides: TGCGCCAGCAGCTTAACAGGACAGGGGAGCAATCACCCCCAGCATTTT. It codes for CASSLTGQGSNHPQHF.

V gene TRBV10-2 combines with J gene TRBJ2-2; D perhaps matches TRBD1 (5 bases). V was pared by 5 bases and J by 5 bases, with 15 bases between. The CDR3 is 15 residues long. Germline lookup yields CDR1 WSHSY and CDR2 SAAADI. The CDR3 nucleotides read TGCGCCAGCAGTACTGGACACAGAACAACCGGGGAGCTGTTTTTT. It codes for CASSTGHRTTGELFF.

The chain combines TRBV28 with TRBJ1-1; 7 positions match TRBD1. J was trimmed by 1 base and V by 7 bases; bases with no gene match: 6. CDR3 length: 14 residues. Germline CDR1 MDHEN, CDR2 SYDVKM. CDR3 bases: TGTGCCAGCATTTCCTACAGGGGGAACACTGAAGCTTTCTTT. It specifies CASISYRGNTEAFF.

The CDR3 loop is CASSPPFSGRAPGELFF. The CDR3 nucleotides read TGTGCCAGCAGTCCACCGTTTAGCGGGAGGGCCCCCGGGGAGCTGTTTTTT. V usage is TRBV28 and J usage is TRBJ2-2, with 11 bases lining up with TRBD2. Per the germline V gene, CDR1 is MDHEN and CDR2 is SYDVKM. Unmatched junction bases numbered 11, after V lost 5 bases and J lost 6 bases. The CDR3 runs 17 residues.

In its sample, this clonotype was seen many times. The chain joins TRBV6-1 to TRBJ1-5; D is ambiguous. Germline V CDR1 and CDR2: MNHNS, SASEGT. The CDR3 runs to 13 residues. V lost 6 bases to trimming and J lost 5 bases, with 11 bases between them. This CDR3 reads CASSVDTHQPQHF. In nucleotides, the CDR3 is TGTGCCAGCAGCGTCGACACACATCAGCCCCAGCATTTT.